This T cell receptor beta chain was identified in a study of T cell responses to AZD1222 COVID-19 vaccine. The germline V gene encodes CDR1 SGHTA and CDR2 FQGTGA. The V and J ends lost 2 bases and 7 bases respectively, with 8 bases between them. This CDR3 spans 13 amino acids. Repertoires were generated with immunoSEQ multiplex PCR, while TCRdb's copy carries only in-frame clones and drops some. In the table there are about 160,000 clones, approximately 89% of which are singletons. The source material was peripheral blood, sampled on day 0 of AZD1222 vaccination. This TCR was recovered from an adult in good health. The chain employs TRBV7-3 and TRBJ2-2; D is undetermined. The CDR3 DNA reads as TGTGCCAGCAGCTTATCCCCAAGCGGGGAGCTGTTTTTT. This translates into CASSLSPSGELFF.